These 31 T cell receptor beta chains were sequenced from one sample in a study of memory B cells and T cells in multiple sclerosis. CFSE-dim autoproliferating and CFSE-high non-proliferating T cells from unstimulated culture were sequenced separately. Replicate wells were pooled after about seven days of stimulus-free culture of roughly 5x10^7 CFSE-labeled PBMCs. Sequencing used immunoSEQ multiplex PCR; TCRdb keeps in-frame clones, though not all of them. The data contain 30,000 or so clones, more than 75% of them singletons. The antigens these receptors bind are not known. Sequencing was done on a sample of PBMCs from blood kept in culture. These receptors came from a human donor with multiple sclerosis.

For this clone: The same CDR3 also results from other DNA sequences found in this sample. This rearrangement joins TRBV5-6 to TRBJ1-2; the D is unclear. The germline CDR1 and CDR2 sequences are SGHDT and YYEEEE. The CDR3 loop spans 13 amino acids. V was pared by 4 bases and J by 4 bases, with 11 bases between. CDR3 loop: CASSTADPYGYTF. Here the CDR3 DNA reads TGTGCCAGCAGCACGGCAGACCCCTATGGCTACACCTTC.

This clone was seen only once. This rearrangement joins TRBV28 to TRBJ1-2, with 7 bases identical to TRBD1. This CDR3 comprises 12 residues. CDR1 is MDHEN, CDR2 SYDVKM, per germline. V was pared by 6 bases and J by 5 bases, with 3 bases of the junction left unmatched. The CDR3 bases are TGTGCCAGCAGGGGGACAGTGTATGGCTACACCTTC. Its translation: CASRGTVYGYTF.

This clone appeared once. V usage is TRBV29-1 and J usage is TRBJ2-6; no reliable D call. The CDR3 covers 16 residues. The germline V gene encodes CDR1 SQVTM and CDR2 ANQGSEA. Trimming removed 6 bases from V and 2 bases from J, with 17 bases in between. For the CDR3, the DNA is TGCAGCGTCTCCATCGGGCCAGGAACTGGGGCCAACGTCCTGACTTTC. Its protein product is CSVSIGPGTGANVLTF.

The chain has TRBV6-6 and TRBJ2-2, with TRBD2 matching over 8 bases. With V trimmed by 2 bases and J by 13 bases, 6 bases remained unmatched. The CDR3 runs to 13 residues. CDR1 is MNHNY, CDR2 SVGAGI, per germline (reference sequence). The CDR3 DNA reads as TGTGCCAGCAGTTACGATGCGGGAGGAGTGCTGTTTTTT. Translation gives CASSYDAGGVLFF.

This clone is a singleton in its sample. The V call is TRBV6-5, the J call TRBJ1-1, with a tentative D call TRBD1 (6 bases). Trimming removed 7 bases from V and 1 base from J, with 16 bases in between. The germline gives CDR1 MNHEY, CDR2 SVGAGI. The length of the CDR3 is 15 residues. This CDR3 is CASTRTGTRNTEAFF. CDR3 sequence (DNA): TGTGCCAGCACCCGCACCGGGACAAGGAACACTGAAGCTTTCTTT.

This clone has just one count. J is TRBJ1-1 and V is TRBV7-3; no firm D call. Germline V gives CDR1 SGHTA, CDR2 FQGTGA. The CDR3 length is 13 residues. Trimming left V 5 bases short and J 1 base short, with 8 bases between. CDR3 sequence reads: CASSKRQNTEAFF. The DNA of the CDR3 is TGTGCCAGCAGCAAGAGGCAGAACACTGAAGCTTTCTTT.

The J gene is TRBJ1-5, the V gene TRBV19; D is uncertain. Trimming stripped 7 bases from V and 0 bases from J, with 10 bases between. Germline V gene data show CDR1 as LNHDA and CDR2 as SQIVND (reference sequence). The CDR3 runs 14 residues. CDR3 DNA: TGTGCCAGTACAAGGATAAGTAGCAATCAGCCCCAGCATTTT. This sequence encodes CASTRISSNQPQHF.

The chain combines TRBV2 with TRBJ1-2; D is perhaps TRBD1 (6 bases). V was cut by 6 bases and J by 2 bases, with 13 bases left in between. The CDR3 spans 14 residues. Germline V gene sequence: CDR1 SNHLY, CDR2 FYNNEI. Here the CDR3 reads CASRLPGANYGYTF. The CDR3 DNA reads TGTGCCAGCAGATTACCAGGGGCGAACTATGGCTACACCTTC.

The CDR3 protein is CASSIFVNYGYTF. For the CDR3, the DNA is TGTGCCAGTAGTATCTTTGTGAACTATGGCTACACCTTC. The chain employs TRBV19 and TRBJ1-2; D is unclear. V lost 3 bases to trimming and J lost 2 bases, with 7 bases between them. From germline, CDR1 is LNHDA and CDR2 SQIVND (reference sequence). This CDR3 has 13 amino acids.

The J gene is TRBJ1-1, the V gene TRBV5-6, with no clear D. V lost 2 bases and J 2 bases, leaving 10 bases between the germline ends. CDR1 is SGHDT, CDR2 YYEEEE, per germline. The CDR3 is 14 amino acids. The CDR3, as DNA: TGTGCCAGCAGCTTTTACAGTATTAACACTGAAGCTTTCTTT. Residues: CASSFYSINTEAFF.

The chain recombines TRBV5-1 with TRBJ2-3; D gene ambiguous. This CDR3 contains 14 residues. Trimming stripped 0 bases from V and 7 bases from J, with 12 bases between. In germline, CDR1 is SGHRS, CDR2 YFSETQ. CDR3 coding DNA: TGCGCCAGCAGCTTGGATGCCCCTGCTAATACGCAGTATTTT. This encodes CASSLDAPANTQYF.

V and J are TRBV6-6 and TRBJ1-2; the D gene is possibly TRBD1 (6 bases). With 5 bases removed from V and 4 bases from J, the gap between germline ends came to 14 bases. The CDR3 loop spans 14 amino acids. Germline CDR1 and CDR2: MNHNY and SVGAGI (reference sequence). The CDR3 region is CASSRDNRSYGYTF. The CDR3 coding sequence is TGTGCCAGCAGTCGGGACAATCGCTCCTATGGCTACACCTTC.

The rearrangement joins TRBV6-1 to TRBJ2-2, with 7 bases that match TRBD1. There are 15 residues in the CDR3. The germline V gene has CDR1 MNHNS and CDR2 SASEGT. The V gene end was trimmed by 0 bases and the J gene end by 6 bases; junction bases not matched to a gene: 4. The DNA of the CDR3 is TGTGCCAGCAGTGAAGCGCTTCAGGGGGCCGGGGAGCTGTTTTTT. Translating gives CASSEALQGAGELFF.

This chain joins TRBV27 and TRBJ2-7; 8 bases are a match to TRBD2. V shed 2 bases and J 5 bases; nucleotides not matched to a gene: 2. This CDR3 is built from 13 residues. Germline V gene data show CDR1 as MNHEY and CDR2 as SMNVEV (reference sequence). CDR3 sequence: CASSLRAGDEQYF. The CDR3 bases are TGTGCCAGCAGTTTAAGAGCGGGAGACGAGCAGTACTTC.

V is TRBV6-1 and J is TRBJ1-2; no clear D gene. Germline loops: CDR1 MNHNS, CDR2 SASEGT. The length of the CDR3 is 9 residues. Trimming shortened V by 10 bases and J by 5 bases, and 5 bases separated the two germline ends. The CDR3 region is CATGYGYTF. The CDR3 DNA reads TGTGCCACGGGGTATGGCTACACCTTC.

This rearrangement joins TRBV7-2 to TRBJ2-3; D not certain. This CDR3 comprises 14 residues. CDR1 SGHTA and CDR2 FQGNSA come from the germline V gene. Trimming cost V 4 bases and J 0 bases, with 8 bases left between them. CDR3 DNA: TGTGCCAGCAGCTCGGACGGTAGCACAGATACGCAGTATTTT. Protein sequence: CASSSDGSTDTQYF.

A single count supports this clone. At the DNA level, this CDR3 is encoded by other sequences in the same sample as well. V usage is TRBV4-2 and J usage is TRBJ1-5, with 7 bases identical to TRBD1. Germline CDR1 is LGHNA and CDR2 is YNFKEQ. After removal of 4 bases from V and 4 bases from J, the junction contained 10 bases not matched to a gene. The CDR3 extends over 16 amino acids. The CDR3 DNA reads as TGTGCCAGCAGCCCGACAGCAGGGGGACAAAATCAGCCCCAGCATTTT. Its translation is CASSPTAGGQNQPQHF.

The table lists this clone with a count of one. The V gene is TRBV11-2, the J gene TRBJ2-7, with D uncertain. The CDR3 sequence is 14 residues long. V was trimmed by 7 bases and J by 0 bases, leaving 13 bases between them. Germline V CDR1 and CDR2: SGHAT, FQNNGV. The CDR3 spells CASTSSRTSYEQYF. The CDR3 nucleotides are TGTGCCAGCACCTCGAGCCGTACCTCCTACGAGCAGTACTTC. Variable domain in full (rest from reference TRBV11-2 and TRBJ2-7): EAGVAQSPRYKIIEKRQSVAFWCNPISGHATLYWYQQILGQGPKLLIQFQNNGVVDDSQLPKDRFSAERLKGVDSTLKIQPAKLEDSAVYLCASTSSRTSYEQYFGPGTRLTVT.

This clone was found once. This chain links TRBV6-1 with TRBJ1-1; D not certain. Germline values: CDR1 MNHNS, CDR2 SASEGT. Between the trimmed V and J ends, which lost 11 bases and 3 bases, there was a span of 19 bases. The CDR3 consists of 14 residues. DNA of the CDR3: TGTGCCCTAGCGCGAAGGCCCCGTGACACTGAAGCTTTCTTT. Its protein product is CALARRPRDTEAFF.

This chain connects TRBV5-4 to TRBJ2-7; no clear D gene. V lost 2 bases, J lost 6 bases, and 18 bases lay in between. The CDR3 covers 15 residues. CDR1 and CDR2 (germline): SGHNT, YYREEE (reference sequence). Here the CDR3 reads CASSFIEKGRVEQYF. CDR3 in DNA: TGTGCCAGCAGCTTTATCGAAAAGGGTCGGGTCGAGCAGTACTTC.

The gene calls are TRBV7-8 and TRBJ1-1, with no clear D. The CDR3 has 11 amino acids. The V and J ends lost 5 bases and 5 bases respectively, with 6 bases between them. Germline CDR1 reads SGHVS; CDR2 reads FQNEAQ. The CDR3 region is CASSELTEAFF. DNA for the CDR3: TGTGCCAGCAGCGAATTAACTGAAGCTTTCTTT.

The chain has TRBV10-2 and TRBJ1-1, with a possible D match to TRBD1 (5 bases). The V gene lost 6 bases and the J gene lost 0 bases, with 8 bases spanning the gap. The CDR3 is 13 residues long. Germline V gene data show CDR1 as WSHSY and CDR2 as SAAADI. CDR3 in DNA: TGCGCCAGCAGCGAGGGGCTGAACACTGAAGCTTTCTTT. This encodes CASSEGLNTEAFF.

This clone was seen a few times. V usage is TRBV6-1 and J usage is TRBJ1-5; a weak D match, TRBD1 (6 bases). Germline values: CDR1 MNHNS, CDR2 SASEGT. The CDR3 contains 16 residues. Trimming left V 0 bases short and J 5 bases short, with 14 bases between. Written as DNA, the CDR3 is TGTGCCAGCAGTGAAGCCTACCGGGACACCTATCAGCCCCAGCATTTT. Amino acids: CASSEAYRDTYQPQHF.

The gene calls are TRBV7-9 and TRBJ1-2; 9 bases align to TRBD1. The J segment lost 4 bases and the V segment lost 5 bases, leaving 2 bases of the junction unmatched. The germline V gene encodes CDR1 SEHNR and CDR2 FQNEAQ (reference sequence). CDR3 size: 13 residues. The CDR3 nucleotides are TGTGCCAGCAGCGCGACAGGGGGCTATGGCTACACCTTC. Its protein is CASSATGGYGYTF. The whole variable domain, remainder taken from reference TRBV7-9 and TRBJ1-2, is DTGVSQNPRHKITKRGQNVTFRCDPISEHNRLYWYRQTLGQGPEFLTYFQNEAQLEKSRLLSDRFSAERPKGSFSTLEIQRTEQGDSAMYLCASSATGGYGYTFGSGTRLTVV.

In this sample, this clone turned up once. This sequence joins TRBV5-1 and TRBJ2-2; 9 positions match TRBD1. Germline loops: CDR1 SGHRS, CDR2 YFSETQ. Unmatched junction bases numbered 5, after V lost 4 bases and J lost 4 bases. The CDR3 runs 15 residues. CDR3 bases: TGCGCCAGCAGCCAGACAGGGGGATTCACCGGGGAGCTGTTTTTT. It is translated as CASSQTGGFTGELFF.

This clone was detected only once. The rearrangement links TRBV7-9 to TRBJ1-1, with a tentative D call TRBD1 (5 bases). The germline CDR1 and CDR2 sequences are SEHNR and FQNEAQ (reference sequence). Deletions cut 7 bases from V and 1 base from J, with 13 bases between. This CDR3 spans 14 amino acids. The CDR3 coding sequence is TGTGCCAGCAACTGGGGGACGGGGAACACTGAAGCTTTCTTT. Protein sequence: CASNWGTGNTEAFF. The full variable domain, in which reference TRBV7-9 and TRBJ1-1 provide the parts outside the CDR3, is DTGVSQNPRHKITKRGQNVTFRCDPISEHNRLYWYRQTLGQGPEFLTYFQNEAQLEKSRLLSDRFSAERPKGSFSTLEIQRTEQGDSAMYLCASNWGTGNTEAFFGQGTRLTVV.

The V and J genes are TRBV9 and TRBJ1-2; D is undetermined. Deletions cut 0 bases from V and 8 bases from J, with 11 bases between. The CDR3 totals 13 residues. Per the germline V gene, CDR1 is SGDLS and CDR2 is YYNGEE. The CDR3 spells CASSVGSRSGYTF. The CDR3, as DNA: TGTGCCAGCAGCGTAGGGAGCAGGTCCGGCTACACCTTC.

The rearrangement joins TRBV5-4 to TRBJ2-3, with D perhaps matching TRBD2 (6 bases). The V gene lost 2 bases and the J gene lost 1 base, with 17 bases spanning the gap. Germline CDR1 SGHNT, CDR2 YYREEE (reference sequence). CDR3 length: 17 amino acids. This chain's CDR3 is CASSLRLAGLGTDTQYF. The CDR3 DNA follows: TGTGCCAGCAGCTTAAGATTGGCGGGGTTGGGCACAGATACGCAGTATTTT.

This chain connects TRBV28 to TRBJ2-5, with D uncertain. The DNA end lines up better with TRBJ2-7; the J call may be wrong. The germline V gene encodes CDR1 MDHEN and CDR2 SYDVKM. The CDR3 runs 14 residues. The CDR3 region has the DNA TGTGCCAGCAGTGAGACGGTTGCCTCCTACGAGCAGTACTTC. Amino acids: CASSETVASYEQYF.

This clone was picked up a small number of times. The chain combines TRBV7-6 with TRBJ2-1; 11 positions agree with TRBD1. Unmatched junction bases numbered 5, after V lost 5 bases and J lost 5 bases. Germline V gene lookup returns CDR1 SGHVS and CDR2 FNYEAQ. This CDR3 comprises 15 residues. CDR3 region: CASSKGQGENNEQFF. Here the CDR3 DNA reads TGTGCCAGCAGCAAGGGACAGGGGGAAAACAATGAGCAGTTCTTC.

The chain employs TRBV18 and TRBJ1-4, with D possibly matching TRBD1 (5 bases). Trimming removed 2 bases at V and 7 bases at J, with 14 bases between. Per the germline V gene, CDR1 is KGHSH and CDR2 is LQKENI. CDR3 length equals 15 residues. The CDR3 DNA reads as TGTGCCAGCTCACCAGAACCAGGGTCTAGTGAAAAACTGTTTTTT. Protein sequence: CASSPEPGSSEKLFF.